The 9 T cell receptor beta chains below were found in one sample sequenced in a study of cytomegalovirus exposure and HLA in healthy donors. Primers for the PCR totalled 60 Vbeta and 13 Jbeta. Profiled with immunoSEQ multiplex PCR; TCRdb holds only in-frame clones, not every one. The sample yields roughly 120,000 clones, of which the top ten take up more than 0.8%. The sequencing input was PBMCs. Source of these receptors: a young man in good health and CMV-seronegative.

The rearrangement uses TRBV25-1 and TRBJ2-5; 7 bases agree with TRBD1. V gave up 10 bases and J gave up 11 bases; unmatched junction bases: 13. Germline V CDR1 and CDR2: MGHDK, SYGVNS. This CDR3 spans 12 amino acids. The CDR3 DNA is TGTGCCACTACGGCGACAGGGATGCATCAGTACTTC. This codes for CATTATGMHQYF.

The chain uses TRBV7-9 and TRBJ2-7; TRBD2 aligns across 15 bases. CDR1 and CDR2 from the germline V gene are SEHNR and FQNEAQ (reference sequence). V lost 4 bases to trimming and J lost 6 bases; unmatched junction nucleotides: 10. CDR3 length equals 17 residues. This chain's CDR3 is CASSSPSGLAGGGEQYF. Here the CDR3 DNA reads TGTGCCAGCAGCTCCCCCTCGGGACTAGCGGGGGGCGGCGAGCAGTACTTC.

The chain has TRBV18 and TRBJ2-7, with unresolved D. Trimming shortened V by 0 bases and J by 3 bases, and 12 bases separated the two germline ends. The CDR3 runs 15 residues. Germline CDR1 KGHSH, CDR2 LQKENI. The CDR3 reads CASSPPMTPSYEQYF. The CDR3 bases are TGTGCCAGCTCACCACCCATGACTCCTAGCTACGAGCAGTACTTC.

The rearrangement links TRBV19 to TRBJ2-3; 11 bases match TRBD1. The CDR3 length is 17 residues. Germline CDR1 and CDR2: LNHDA and SQIVND (reference sequence). J lost 6 bases, V lost 5 bases, and 13 bases had no gene match. In DNA, the CDR3 is TGTGCCAGTAGTCTAAAGCCGTGGGACAGGGGGGAGGATACGCAGTATTTT. As protein: CASSLKPWDRGEDTQYF.

V and J are TRBV13 and TRBJ2-1; D ambiguous. This CDR3 has 15 amino acids. Trimming left V 5 bases short and J 7 bases short, with 18 bases between. Germline values: CDR1 PRHDT, CDR2 FYEKMQ (reference sequence). The CDR3 DNA sequence: TGTGCCAGCAGCCCCCAAACATCTGTACAGAATGAGCAGTTCTTC. This sequence encodes CASSPQTSVQNEQFF. Variable domain in full (rest from reference TRBV13 and TRBJ2-1): AAGVIQSPRHLIKEKRETATLKCYPIPRHDTVYWYQQGPGQDPQFLISFYEKMQSDKGSIPDRFSAQQFSDYHSELNMSSLELGDSALYFCASSPQTSVQNEQFFGPGTRLTVL.

The chain carries TRBV10-3 and TRBJ1-3; D perhaps matches TRBD1 (5 bases). Trimming removed 4 bases at V and 0 bases at J, with 16 bases between. Germline-derived CDR1 and CDR2 are ENHRY and SYGVKD. There are 17 residues in the CDR3. The CDR3: CAISGGTGDTSGNTIYF. Here the CDR3 DNA reads TGTGCCATCAGTGGAGGTACAGGCGATACCTCTGGAAACACCATATATTTT.

The V gene is TRBV19, the J gene TRBJ2-7; 7 bases line up with TRBD2. Germline lookup yields CDR1 LNHDA and CDR2 SQIVND (reference sequence). V was clipped by 5 bases and J by 0 bases; unmatched bases: 10. This CDR3 has 16 amino acids. The CDR3, as DNA: TGTGCCAGTAGTCACCCGGGGGAGGGGAGCTCCTACGAGCAGTACTTC. The encoded protein is CASSHPGEGSSYEQYF.

This chain joins TRBV6-5 and TRBJ2-5, with D possibly being TRBD1 (5 bases). V gave up 2 bases and J gave up 7 bases, with 5 bases separating them. This CDR3 has 11 residues. CDR1 and CDR2 (germline): MNHEY, SVGAGI. DNA for the CDR3: TGTGCCAGCAGTTACGGGGCGACCCAGTACTTC. This gives the protein CASSYGATQYF.

V usage is TRBV27 and J usage is TRBJ2-7; 10 bases are shared with TRBD2. With 4 bases clipped from V and 0 bases from J, the junction kept 15 bases outside the gene matches. The germline V gene encodes CDR1 MNHEY and CDR2 SMNVEV (reference sequence). The CDR3 runs to 19 residues. The chain's CDR3 is CASSSSSGRGSFISYEQYF. CDR3 coding DNA: TGTGCCAGCAGTTCTTCTAGCGGGAGAGGGTCTTTTATCTCCTACGAGCAGTACTTC.